Shown below are 23 T cell receptor beta chains from a single sample sequenced in a study of cytomegalovirus exposure and HLA in healthy donors. TCRdb's copy holds only in-frame clones and misses some; the assay was immunoSEQ multiplex PCR. Among 150,000 to 200,000 clones, more than 75% were seen once, and the ten largest hold almost 3%. Sequenced sample: PBMCs. The receptor source for this set is a man aged 18-30 years in good health and CMV-seronegative.

The chain joins TRBV2 to TRBJ2-1, with TRBD2 matching over 10 bases. Trimming at V came to 4 bases and at J to 3 bases, leaving 12 bases not matched to a gene. The germline gives CDR1 SNHLY, CDR2 FYNNEI. The CDR3 loop spans 18 amino acids. Written as DNA, the CDR3 is TGTGCCAGCAGTGGACGCAGCGGGGGGGCCGGGGGCTACAATGAGCAGTTCTTC. It codes for CASSGRSGGAGGYNEQFF. Full variable domain (rest looked up from reference TRBV2 and TRBJ2-1): EPEVTQTPSHQVTQMGQEVILRCVPISNHLYFYWYRQILGQKVEFLVSFYNNEISEKSEIFDDQFSVERPDGSNFTLKIRSTKLEDSAMYFCASSGRSGGAGGYNEQFFGPGTRLTVL.

This clone was observed once. CDR3 DNA sequence: TGTGCCTGGAGTGTCGTGAGCAATCAGCCCCAGCATTTT. It yields the protein CAWSVVSNQPQHF. The chain carries TRBV30 and TRBJ1-5; D gene unclear. The germline CDR1 and CDR2 sequences are GTSNPN and SVGIG (reference sequence). Trimming shortened V by 0 bases and J by 1 base, and 4 bases separated the two germline ends. The CDR3 runs to 13 residues.

V and J are TRBV7-6 and TRBJ1-1; no definite D call. CDR1 is SGHVS and CDR2 is FNYEAQ in the germline V gene. The V end was cut by 0 bases, the J end by 11 bases, with 16 bases between. The CDR3 contains 14 residues. CDR3 nucleotides: TGTGCCAGCAGCTTAGCCGGAGGACCAGTCGGGGCTTTCTTT. This codes for CASSLAGGPVGAFF.

This chain links TRBV20-1 with TRBJ2-7, with D possibly TRBD2 on 5 matching bases. V dropped 6 bases and J dropped 6 bases, with 12 bases sitting between them. The CDR3 is made up of 11 amino acids. The germline gives CDR1 DFQATT, CDR2 SNEGSKA (reference sequence). The CDR3 nucleotides read TGCAGTGCCCGAGGGAGCACCGAGCAGTACTTC. Residues: CSARGSTEQYF.

The V and J genes are TRBV27 and TRBJ1-3, with TRBD1 matching 7 bases. Germline values: CDR1 MNHEY, CDR2 SMNVEV (reference sequence). Trimming removed 5 bases from V and 0 bases from J; junction bases left unmatched: 10. The CDR3 spans 17 residues. CDR3 sequence: CASSPSGGQISGNTIYF. In DNA, the CDR3 is TGTGCCAGCAGTCCCTCCGGGGGACAGATCTCTGGAAACACCATATATTTT.

In nucleotides, the CDR3 is TGTGCCAGCAGCGTACTAGCGGGAGTCTACGAGCAGTACTTC. It encodes CASSVLAGVYEQYF. The chain uses TRBV28 and TRBJ2-7, with 11 positions matching TRBD2. The V gene's germline CDR1 is MDHEN and CDR2 SYDVKM. This CDR3 spans 14 amino acids. Trimming at V came to 6 bases and at J to 3 bases, leaving 4 bases not matched to a gene.

The sample holds a few counts of this clone. CDR3 in DNA: TGTGCCAGTAGTCAAGGGGCAGGGGGCATAGTCAAAAACATTCAGTACTTC. This gives the protein CASSQGAGGIVKNIQYF. The gene calls are TRBV19 and TRBJ2-4; 8 nucleotides agree with TRBD1. CDR3 length: 17 amino acids. V was pared by 5 bases and J by 3 bases, with 12 bases of the junction left unmatched. Germline CDR1 is LNHDA and CDR2 is SQIVND (reference sequence).

This chain joins TRBV10-2 and TRBJ1-5; D remains unclear. The CDR3 length is 11 residues. Per the germline V gene, CDR1 is WSHSY and CDR2 is SAAADI. Trimming pared 11 bases from V and 7 bases from J, leaving 12 bases between. The CDR3 coding sequence is TGCGCCGCCGGGTCCCAGCAGCCCCAGCATTTT. It is translated as CAAGSQQPQHF.

The V gene is TRBV7-8, the J gene TRBJ2-1, with unresolved D. This CDR3 region has 11 residues. In germline, CDR1 is SGHVS, CDR2 FQNEAQ. V was clipped by 2 bases and J by 10 bases, with 6 bases between them. For the CDR3, the DNA is TGTGCCAGCAGCTTATCCTTCGAGCAGTTCTTC. It specifies CASSLSFEQFF.

The chain uses TRBV28 and TRBJ1-5, with TRBD1 matching 7 bases. CDR1 MDHEN and CDR2 SYDVKM come from the germline V gene. V lost 3 bases and J lost 4; bases outside the gene matches: 6. This CDR3 region has 15 residues. CDR3 amino acids: CASSFLRGTNQPQHF. CDR3 in DNA: TGTGCCAGCAGTTTTCTCAGGGGGACGAATCAGCCCCAGCATTTT.

The J gene is TRBJ2-3, the V gene TRBV4-1, with 9 bases fitting TRBD1. Germline V gene data show CDR1 as MGHRA and CDR2 as YSYEKL. The CDR3 consists of 15 residues. J was trimmed by 3 bases and V by 4 bases; bases with no gene match: 5. The chain's CDR3 is CASSLTGGGTDTQYF. DNA for the CDR3: TGCGCCAGCAGCCTAACAGGGGGCGGGACAGATACGCAGTATTTT.

This chain links TRBV5-5 with TRBJ2-1; TRBD2 matches 9 bases. Trimming removed 0 bases from V and 8 bases from J; junction bases left unmatched: 6. The CDR3 length is 15 residues. Germline CDR1 reads SGHKS; CDR2 reads YYEKEE (reference sequence). CDR3 sequence: CASSLVAGDGDEQFF. DNA for the CDR3: TGTGCCAGCAGCTTGGTAGCGGGAGATGGGGATGAGCAGTTCTTC.

J is TRBJ1-1 and V is TRBV5-6; D unclear. V dropped 2 bases and J dropped 3 bases, with 11 bases sitting between them. The germline gives CDR1 SGHDT, CDR2 YYEEEE. The CDR3 consists of 14 residues. This chain's CDR3 is CASSFEGVDTEAFF. CDR3 in DNA: TGTGCCAGCAGCTTTGAGGGCGTAGACACTGAAGCTTTCTTT. Looking up the rest from reference TRBV5-6 and TRBJ1-1 gives the full variable domain: DAGVTQSPTHLIKTRGQQVTLRCSPKSGHDTVSWYQQALGQGPQFIFQYYEEEERQRGNFPDRFSGHQFPNYSSELNVNALLLGDSALYLCASSFEGVDTEAFFGQGTRLTVV.

This chain links TRBV5-4 with TRBJ1-5; TRBD1 matches at 7 bases. The CDR3 totals 14 residues. The germline CDR1 and CDR2 sequences are SGHNT and YYREEE (reference sequence). V lost 2 bases, J lost 6 bases, and 5 bases stayed unmatched. CDR3 residues: CASSFDRAVQPQHF. CDR3 bases: TGTGCCAGCAGCTTTGACAGGGCCGTTCAGCCCCAGCATTTT. The full variable domain, its missing parts supplied by reference TRBV5-4 and TRBJ1-5, is ETGVTQSPTHLIKTRGQQVTLRCSSQSGHNTVSWYQQALGQGPQFIFQYYREEENGRGNFPPRFSGLQFPNYSSELNVNALELDDSALYLCASSFDRAVQPQHFGDGTRLSIL.

The chain recombines TRBV5-4 with TRBJ1-2; maybe TRBD1 (5 bases). CDR1 is SGHNT and CDR2 is YYREEE in the germline V gene (reference sequence). V was clipped by 4 bases and J by 6 bases, with 16 bases between them. CDR3 length: 14 residues. CDR3 in amino acids: CASSVRGLQNGYTF. CDR3 coding DNA: TGTGCCAGCAGCGTTAGGGGACTGCAAAATGGCTACACCTTC.

The CDR3: CASSLDFSGANVLTF. Here the CDR3 DNA reads TGTGCCAGCAGCCTCGACTTCTCTGGGGCCAACGTCCTGACTTTC. The J gene is TRBJ2-6, the V gene TRBV6-5, with D unresolved. CDR1 MNHEY and CDR2 SVGAGI come from the germline V gene. With 6 bases removed from V and 0 bases from J, the gap between germline ends came to 9 bases. The CDR3 runs 15 residues.

The chain carries TRBV6-6 and TRBJ2-2; a possible D gene is TRBD2 (6 bases). This CDR3 has 13 amino acids. Trimming took off 8 bases at V and 1 base at J, with 8 bases between the two ends. Germline loops: CDR1 MNHNY, CDR2 SVGAGI (reference sequence). CDR3: CASAEGNTGELFF. The CDR3 nucleotides read TGTGCCAGCGCGGAGGGGAACACCGGGGAGCTGTTTTTT.

Written as DNA, the CDR3 is TGTGCCAGCAGCTGGGGGACGCGAAACCAGGGGGGCACTGAAGCTTTCTTT. This gives the protein CASSWGTRNQGGTEAFF. The chain recombines TRBV5-4 with TRBJ1-1; 7 bases align to TRBD1. The CDR3 is 17 amino acids. Germline lookup yields CDR1 SGHNT and CDR2 YYREEE (reference sequence). Trimming removed 3 bases from V and 4 bases from J; junction bases left unmatched: 15.

The chain links TRBV10-1 to TRBJ2-1; 8 bases map to TRBD1. In germline, CDR1 is WNHNN, CDR2 SYGVQD (reference sequence). The junction had 6 bases not matched to a gene; V was cut back by 8 bases and J by 0 bases. This CDR3 has 15 amino acids. CDR3 bases: TGCGCCAGCGGACCCCAGGGGGCCTCCTACAATGAGCAGTTCTTC. Amino acid sequence: CASGPQGASYNEQFF.

The CDR3 sequence: CASSLPGGINYGYTF. CDR3 bases: TGTGCCAGCAGCTTACCAGGGGGTATTAACTATGGCTACACCTTC. J is TRBJ1-2 and V is TRBV7-2, with 7 bases identical to TRBD1. J lost 1 base, V lost 2 bases, and 4 bases had no gene match. CDR3 length: 15 residues. Germline CDR1 SGHTA, CDR2 FQGNSA. The full variable domain, in which reference TRBV7-2 and TRBJ1-2 provide the parts outside the CDR3, is GAGVSQSPSNKVTEKGKDVELRCDPISGHTALYWYRQSLGQGLEFLIYFQGNSAPDKSGLPSDRFSAERTGGSVSTLTIQRTQQEDSAVYLCASSLPGGINYGYTFGSGTRLTVV.

The rearrangement uses TRBV10-1 and TRBJ2-7; 9 nucleotides line up with TRBD2. CDR1 is WNHNN and CDR2 is SYGVQD in the germline V gene (reference sequence). The CDR3 runs to 13 residues. With V trimmed by 4 bases and J by 5 bases, 3 bases remained unmatched. The CDR3 region is CASSVAGEHEQYF. The CDR3 DNA reads TGCGCCAGCAGTGTAGCGGGAGAACACGAGCAGTACTTC.

The chain couples TRBV27 to TRBJ2-7; D remains ambiguous. Per the germline V gene, CDR1 is MNHEY and CDR2 is SMNVEV (reference sequence). CDR3 length: 16 residues. The ends were cut back, 5 bases at V and 0 bases at J, with 17 bases in the middle. CDR3 sequence: CASSPTPQASSYEQYF. The CDR3 DNA reads TGTGCCAGCAGTCCCACCCCGCAGGCCAGCTCCTACGAGCAGTACTTC.

V and J are TRBV6-1 and TRBJ1-1, with a possible D match to TRBD1 (5 bases). Trimming took off 1 base at V and 1 base at J, with 13 bases between the two ends. Germline V gene sequence: CDR1 MNHNS, CDR2 SASEGT. CDR3 size: 16 residues. CDR3: CASSEGNRGTNTEAFF. For the CDR3, the DNA is TGTGCCAGCAGTGAAGGGAACCGGGGGACGAACACTGAAGCTTTCTTT.